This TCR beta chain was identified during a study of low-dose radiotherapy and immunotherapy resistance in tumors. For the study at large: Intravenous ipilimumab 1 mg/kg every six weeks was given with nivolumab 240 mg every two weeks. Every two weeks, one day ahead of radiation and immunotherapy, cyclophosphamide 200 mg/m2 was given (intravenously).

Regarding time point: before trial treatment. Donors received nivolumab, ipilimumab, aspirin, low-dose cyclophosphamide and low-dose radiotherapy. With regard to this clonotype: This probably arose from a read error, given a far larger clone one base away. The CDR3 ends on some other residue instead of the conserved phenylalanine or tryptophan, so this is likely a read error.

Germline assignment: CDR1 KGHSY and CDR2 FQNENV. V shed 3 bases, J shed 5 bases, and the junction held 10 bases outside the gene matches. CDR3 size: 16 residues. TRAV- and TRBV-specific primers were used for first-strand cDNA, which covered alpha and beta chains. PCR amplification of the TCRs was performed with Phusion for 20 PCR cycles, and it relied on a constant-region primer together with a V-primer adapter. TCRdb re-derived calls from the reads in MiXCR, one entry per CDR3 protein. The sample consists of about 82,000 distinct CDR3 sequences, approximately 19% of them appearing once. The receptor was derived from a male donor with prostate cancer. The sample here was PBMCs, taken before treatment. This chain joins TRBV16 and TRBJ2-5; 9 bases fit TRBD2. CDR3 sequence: CASSHRLAGGPETQYL. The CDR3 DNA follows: TGTGCCAGCAGCCACCGTTTGGCGGGGGGGCCGGAGACCCAGTACTTA.